The next 9 T cell receptor beta chains were all read from a single sample in a study of cytotoxic CD8 clonotypes in ibrutinib-treated CLL. Produced via immunoSEQ multiplex PCR; TCRdb's table is partial and in-frame only. The sample yields about 130,000 clones, approximately 80% seen once. The sample was PBMCs, taken after 12 months of ibrutinib treatment. Source of these receptors: a human donor with chronic lymphocytic leukemia.

The V and J genes are TRBV2 and TRBJ1-5; D gene uncertain. Germline V CDR1 and CDR2: SNHLY, FYNNEI. Trimming left V 4 bases short and J 1 base short, with 11 bases between. The CDR3 length is 15 residues. This CDR3 is CASSAWGWSNQPQHF. CDR3 coding DNA: TGTGCCAGCAGTGCCTGGGGATGGAGCAATCAGCCCCAGCATTTT.

V is TRBV4-1 and J is TRBJ2-7; TRBD2 aligns across 11 bases. The V segment lost 0 bases and the J segment 2 bases; nucleotides outside the gene matches: 3. Germline V lookup: CDR1 MGHRA, CDR2 YSYEKL. There are 16 residues in the CDR3. Here the CDR3 reads CASSQEGGLAAYEQYF. In DNA form, the CDR3 reads TGCGCCAGCAGCCAAGAGGGGGGACTAGCGGCCTACGAGCAGTACTTC.

This clone appeared a single time. This rearrangement joins TRBV7-2 to TRBJ2-7; no definite D call. Trimming left V 2 bases short and J 3 bases short, with 11 bases between. This CDR3 has 14 residues. Germline CDR1 reads SGHTA; CDR2 reads FQGNSA. The CDR3 nucleotides are TGTGCCAGCAGCTTAAGGGCGGAGTTCTACGAGCAGTACTTC. As protein: CASSLRAEFYEQYF.

This sequence joins TRBV25-1 and TRBJ2-3, with D tentatively TRBD2 (5 bases). Germline CDR1 MGHDK, CDR2 SYGVNS. This CDR3 is 14 amino acids long. Deletions cut 6 bases from V and 6 bases from J, with 16 bases between. Here the CDR3 DNA reads TGTGCCAGCAGAGACGGACTGGGATTGGATACGCAGTATTTT. Protein sequence: CASRDGLGLDTQYF. The full variable domain, completed using reference TRBV25-1 and TRBJ2-3, is EADIYQTPRYLVIGTGKKITLECSQTMGHDKMYWYQQDPGMELHLIHYSYGVNSTEKGDLSSESTVSRIRTEHFPLTLESARPSHTSQYLCASRDGLGLDTQYFGPGTRLTVL.

The chain carries TRBV5-4 and TRBJ1-3; 9 positions agree with TRBD1. Germline V gene sequence: CDR1 SGHNT, CDR2 YYREEE (reference sequence). With 4 bases clipped from V and 0 bases from J, the junction kept 8 bases outside the gene matches. CDR3 size: 17 residues. As DNA, the CDR3 is TGTGCCAGCAGCCATAGGGGACAGGGACTCTCTGGAAACACCATATATTTT. It encodes CASSHRGQGLSGNTIYF. The entire variable domain, with the rest obtained from reference TRBV5-4 and TRBJ1-3, is as follows: ETGVTQSPTHLIKTRGQQVTLRCSSQSGHNTVSWYQQALGQGPQFIFQYYREEENGRGNFPPRFSGLQFPNYSSELNVNALELDDSALYLCASSHRGQGLSGNTIYFGEGSWLTVV.

The chain carries TRBV2 and TRBJ2-1; 8 bases are shared with TRBD1. Germline CDR1 is SNHLY and CDR2 is FYNNEI. The trim removed 6 bases at V and 6 bases at J, leaving 13 bases unmatched. This CDR3 is 16 amino acids long. CDR3 DNA: TGTGCCAGCAGGAACGCAATACTGGACAGGGCCAATGAGCAGTTCTTC. This encodes CASRNAILDRANEQFF.

The chain joins TRBV2 to TRBJ2-1; TRBD2 matches 11 bases. The CDR3 length is 12 residues. V lost 7 bases to trimming and J lost 10 bases; unmatched junction nucleotides: 3. Germline V gene data show CDR1 as SNHLY and CDR2 as FYNNEI. CDR3 in amino acids: CASTLAGGEQFF. DNA for the CDR3: TGTGCCAGCACCCTAGCGGGAGGAGAGCAGTTCTTC.

V usage is TRBV27 and J usage is TRBJ1-1; D perhaps matches TRBD1 (5 bases). The CDR3 totals 14 residues. Germline V gene sequence: CDR1 MNHEY, CDR2 SMNVEV (reference sequence). V was trimmed by 3 bases and J by 6 bases, leaving 14 bases between them. As DNA, the CDR3 is TGTGCCAGCAGTTTTCGAGGGGCTCGCGCTGAAGCTTTCTTT. Amino acid sequence: CASSFRGARAEAFF.

The chain recombines TRBV27 with TRBJ1-4; D might be TRBD1 (6 bases). The CDR3 length is 13 residues. CDR1 is MNHEY, CDR2 SMNVEV, per germline (reference sequence). V dropped 8 bases and J dropped 8 bases, with 15 bases sitting between them. The CDR3 region has the DNA TGTGCCAGCGGCTACAGGGTAGGAGAAAAACTGTTTTTT. This gives the protein CASGYRVGEKLFF.